These 21 T cell receptor beta chains originate from one sample sequenced in a study of response to subunit inactivated influenza vaccine. TCRdb analysed the RT-PCR reads with MiXCR anew, one entry per CDR3 protein. The table shows hundreds of thousands of distinct CDR3 sequences, with less than 20% occurring only once. Specimen: PBMCs from blood, collected about 12 days after vaccination. The receptors stem from a man aged 50 or older who received an inactivated influenza vaccine.

This clonotype has just a few counts. The CDR3 here is CASSLDWNNEQFF. The CDR3 region has the DNA TGTGCCAGCAGCTTAGATTGGAACAATGAGCAGTTCTTC. The chain combines TRBV7-2 with TRBJ2-1; D gene unclear. Germline-derived CDR1 and CDR2 are SGHTA and FQGNSA. This CDR3 region has 13 residues. The V gene lost 1 base and the J gene lost 5 bases, with 6 bases spanning the gap.

V is TRBV12-3 or TRBV12-4 and J is TRBJ2-1; weak D call: TRBD1 (6 bases). V lost 3 bases, J lost 9 bases, and 15 bases lay in between. This CDR3 has 14 amino acids. In DNA form, the CDR3 reads TGTGCCAGCAGTTTGAGGGGGAGCAACGGTGAGCAGTTCTTC. Its translation: CASSLRGSNGEQFF.

J is TRBJ2-5 and V is TRBV20-1; TRBD1 or TRBD2 may be the D gene (5 bases each). Per the germline V gene, CDR1 is DFQATT and CDR2 is SNEGSKA (reference sequence). V lost 6 bases to trimming and J lost 4 bases, with 12 bases between them. CDR3 length equals 12 residues. Here the CDR3 reads CSAERDGETQYF. CDR3 nucleotide sequence: TGCAGTGCCGAGAGGGACGGAGAGACCCAGTACTTC.

This clonotype was observed many times. The chain joins TRBV5-1 to TRBJ2-3, with D tentatively TRBD1 (5 bases). Looked up from germline, CDR1 is SGHRS and CDR2 is YFSETQ. V was cut by 0 bases and J by 1 base, with 6 bases left in between. The CDR3 is made up of 14 amino acids. CDR3 in DNA: TGCGCCAGCAGCTTGGAACAGGGCACAGATACGCAGTATTTT. This encodes CASSLEQGTDTQYF.

This clonotype was counted only a few times. This chain connects TRBV29-1 to TRBJ2-3, with D perhaps being TRBD1 or TRBD2 (5 bases each). Germline V CDR1 and CDR2: SQVTM, ANQGSEA. V was pared by 2 bases and J by 0 bases, with 18 bases between. The CDR3 consists of 17 residues. The CDR3 region is CSVEHRLGTLSTDTQYF. For the CDR3, the DNA is TGCAGCGTTGAACACAGGCTCGGGACGCTGAGCACAGATACGCAGTATTTT.

The chain has TRBV20-1 and TRBJ2-5; 9 positions agree with TRBD1. V lost 3 bases to trimming and J lost 4 bases; unmatched junction nucleotides: 6. There are 14 residues in the CDR3. CDR1 is DFQATT, CDR2 SNEGSKA, per germline (reference sequence). The CDR3 coding sequence is TGCAGTGCTAGCCCCCGGACAGGGGCAGAGACCCAGTACTTC. It yields the protein CSASPRTGAETQYF.

This clonotype was counted between two and nine times. V usage is TRBV9 and J usage is TRBJ2-5, with 14 bases identical to TRBD2. Germline values: CDR1 SGDLS, CDR2 YYNGEE. Losses at the gene ends were 0 bases for V and 6 bases for J; bases not matched to a gene: 7. There are 17 residues in the CDR3. Here the CDR3 DNA reads TGTGCCAGCAGCGTAGCACCGGGACTAGCGGGGGAAAAGACCCAGTACTTC. It encodes CASSVAPGLAGEKTQYF.

The gene calls are TRBV12-3 or TRBV12-4 and TRBJ2-7; D perhaps matches TRBD1 (6 bases). The V and J ends lost 5 bases and 3 bases respectively, with 20 bases between them. There are 16 residues in the CDR3. The DNA of the CDR3 is TGTGCCAGCAGTCTCAGAGCGGTTCGAGGGGGCTACGAGCAGTACTTC. Amino acid sequence: CASSLRAVRGGYEQYF.

This chain links TRBV6-5 with TRBJ1-2, with no clear D. The length of the CDR3 is 14 residues. With 2 bases removed from V and 4 bases from J, the gap between germline ends came to 11 bases. Germline V gene data show CDR1 as MNHEY and CDR2 as SVGAGI. The CDR3 nucleotides read TGTGCCAGCAGTTACGAAGTTGCAGGCTATGGCTACACCTTC. Translation gives CASSYEVAGYGYTF.

This clonotype was observed a handful of times. The chain links TRBV19 to TRBJ2-4, with TRBD2 matching over 7 bases. Germline CDR1 reads LNHDA; CDR2 reads SQIVND (reference sequence). The CDR3 contains 18 residues. Germline trimming cut 0 bases from V and 0 bases from J; bases unmatched to any gene: 8. The CDR3 DNA reads TGTGCCAGTAGTATAGAGGCGGGAGACGGGCTAGCCAAAAACATTCAGTACTTC. It translates to CASSIEAGDGLAKNIQYF. The whole variable domain, filled in from reference TRBV19 and TRBJ2-4, reads DGGITQSPKYLFRKEGQNVTLSCEQNLNHDAMYWYRQDPGQGLRLIYYSQIVNDFQKGDIAEGYSVSREKKESFPLTVTSAQKNPTAFYLCASSIEAGDGLAKNIQYFGAGTRLSVL.

The chain recombines TRBV7-2 with TRBJ2-5; 13 nucleotides line up with TRBD2. This CDR3 is built from 16 residues. V shed 0 bases, J shed 4 bases, and the junction held 2 bases outside the gene matches. Germline CDR1 reads SGHTA; CDR2 reads FQGNSA. The CDR3 sequence: CASSLAGLAGVETQYF. CDR3 nucleotide sequence: TGTGCCAGCAGCTTAGCCGGACTAGCGGGGGTAGAGACCCAGTACTTC.

This clonotype was detected a few times. V and J are TRBV12-3 or TRBV12-4 and TRBJ2-3; possibly TRBD2 for D (5 bases). Trimming removed 3 bases from V and 2 bases from J, with 12 bases in between. The CDR3 loop spans 15 amino acids. The CDR3 DNA follows: TGTGCCAGCAGTTTTTCAGCGGTAATCACAGATACGCAGTATTTT. It specifies CASSFSAVITDTQYF.

This sequence joins TRBV20-1 and TRBJ2-7; maybe TRBD1 (6 bases). The CDR3 totals 17 residues. Trimming stripped 0 bases from V and 3 bases from J, with 21 bases between. The V gene's germline CDR1 is DFQATT and CDR2 SNEGSKA (reference sequence). Here the CDR3 DNA reads TGCAGTGCTAGAGAGGCGATAAGGGGGTCTTTCGTCTACGAGCAGTACTTC. Its translation: CSAREAIRGSFVYEQYF.

The chain uses TRBV25-1 and TRBJ2-5; possible D gene TRBD2, 6 bases. Germline V gives CDR1 MGHDK, CDR2 SYGVNS. V lost 5 bases and J lost 1, with 20 bases in between. The CDR3 spans 17 residues. CDR3 in DNA: TGTGCCAGCAGTCCCGAACCCCGGGACTGGCGCCAAGAGACCCAGTACTTC. Residues: CASSPEPRDWRQETQYF.

The CDR3 coding sequence is TGTGCCACCAGTGATTTTAGGCTAGCGGGAGATACGCAGTATTTT. Protein: CATSDFRLAGDTQYF. This chain uses TRBV24-1 with TRBJ2-3; 8 bases are a match to TRBD2. CDR1 and CDR2 (germline): KGHDR, SFDVKD. V dropped 1 base and J dropped 5; count of bases not matched to a gene: 4. The CDR3 covers 15 residues.

With respect to this clonotype: One end of the junction is discordant with germline, which a read error may explain. The J gene is TRBJ2-3, the V gene TRBV6-5, with D possibly matching TRBD1 (6 bases). This CDR3 region has 17 residues. CDR1 is MNHEY and CDR2 is SVGAGI in the germline V gene. The CDR3 DNA reads as TGTGCCAGCAGTAACTCCTTGGGGGCAGCTAGCACAGATACGCAGTATTTT. Translating gives CASSNSLGAASTDTQYF.

This rearrangement joins TRBV5-1 to TRBJ1-1; D not certain. The germline CDR1 and CDR2 sequences are SGHRS and YFSETQ. This CDR3 is 14 amino acids long. Trimming pared 6 bases from V and 2 bases from J, leaving 14 bases between. CDR3 nucleotide sequence: TGCGCCAGCAACGAGAACGGGCCCAACACTGAAGCTTTCTTT. Protein: CASNENGPNTEAFF. Looking up the rest from reference TRBV5-1 and TRBJ1-1 gives the full variable domain: KAGVTQTPRYLIKTRGQQVTLSCSPISGHRSVSWYQQTPGQGLQFLFEYFSETQRNKGNFPGRFSGRQFSNSRSEMNVSTLELGDSALYLCASNENGPNTEAFFGQGTRLTVV.

This clonotype was found a few times. The V call is TRBV5-1, the J call TRBJ2-5; weak D call: TRBD2 (6 bases). This CDR3 spans 16 amino acids. Trimming removed 0 bases at V and 4 bases at J, with 16 bases between. Germline CDR1 is SGHRS and CDR2 is YFSETQ. The DNA of the CDR3 is TGCGCCAGCAGCTTGGCTCGGACTACCGTATTAGAGACCCAGTACTTC. Its translation is CASSLARTTVLETQYF.

This clonotype has only a few counts. The V gene is TRBV29-1, the J gene TRBJ2-3, with TRBD2 identical over 10 bases. Germline V gene data show CDR1 as SQVTM and CDR2 as ANQGSEA. The CDR3 consists of 16 residues. Trimming at V came to 3 bases and at J to 4 bases, leaving 10 bases not matched to a gene. DNA for the CDR3: TGCAGCGTTGAGGGGAAGATACTAGCGGGGCCAGATACGCAGTATTTT. Protein sequence: CSVEGKILAGPDTQYF.

This clonotype appeared a few times. The CDR3 sequence is CASSWSGSSDTQYF. DNA of the CDR3: TGTGCCAGCAGCTGGAGCGGGAGTTCAGATACGCAGTATTTT. The chain recombines TRBV7-2 with TRBJ2-3, with 8 positions matching TRBD2. The germline V gene has CDR1 SGHTA and CDR2 FQGNSA. Trimming at V came to 4 bases and at J to 4 bases, leaving 4 bases not matched to a gene. The CDR3 covers 14 residues.

The chain recombines TRBV2 with TRBJ1-1, with 9 bases matching TRBD1. The CDR3 totals 14 residues. CDR1 and CDR2 from the germline V gene are SNHLY and FYNNEI. Trimming at V came to 4 bases and at J to 2 bases, leaving 2 bases not matched to a gene. CDR3 protein: CASSGQGGNTEAFF. CDR3 coding DNA: TGTGCCAGCAGTGGACAGGGGGGTAACACTGAAGCTTTCTTT. Full variable domain (missing parts from reference TRBV2 and TRBJ1-1): EPEVTQTPSHQVTQMGQEVILRCVPISNHLYFYWYRQILGQKVEFLVSFYNNEISEKSEIFDDQFSVERPDGSNFTLKIRSTKLEDSAMYFCASSGQGGNTEAFFGQGTRLTVV.